This passage covers 13 T cell receptor beta chains from one sample sequenced in a study of T cell changes during pregnancy in multiple sclerosis. This table comes from immunoSEQ multiplex PCR, and its TCRdb copy is limited to in-frame clones, with some not included. The data hold 10,000 to 12,000 clones, with 75% to 90% observed a single time. The sample in question was CD8+ T cells from peripheral blood mononuclear cells, obtained in the first trimester of pregnancy. All receptors come from a female donor in good health, enrolled as a control in a pregnancy study.

CDR3 region: CASSWGPQETQYF. The CDR3 nucleotides read TGCGCCAGCAGCTGGGGGCCCCAAGAGACCCAGTACTTC. The genes are TRBV5-1 and TRBJ2-5, with D perhaps TRBD1 (6 bases). V shed 3 bases and J shed 1 base, with 7 bases lying between them. The CDR3 loop spans 13 amino acids. The V gene's germline CDR1 is SGHRS and CDR2 YFSETQ. The variable domain in full, completed from reference TRBV5-1 and TRBJ2-5, reads KAGVTQTPRYLIKTRGQQVTLSCSPISGHRSVSWYQQTPGQGLQFLFEYFSETQRNKGNFPGRFSGRQFSNSRSEMNVSTLELGDSALYLCASSWGPQETQYFGPGTRLLVL.

This chain uses TRBV9 with TRBJ1-1; 8 bases line up with TRBD1. Germline CDR1 SGDLS, CDR2 YYNGEE. J lost 3 bases, V lost 3 bases, and 16 bases had no gene match. The CDR3 sequence is 18 residues long. The CDR3: CASSANTYRTGPDTEAFF. Written as DNA, the CDR3 is TGTGCCAGCAGCGCAAATACCTATAGGACAGGGCCGGACACTGAAGCTTTCTTT. The variable domain in full, with the rest retrieved from reference TRBV9 and TRBJ1-1, is DSGVTQTPKHLITATGQRVTLRCSPRSGDLSVYWYQQSLDQGLQFLIQYYNGEERAKGNILERFSAQQFPDLHSELNLSSLELGDSALYFCASSANTYRTGPDTEAFFGQGTRLTVV.

The V gene is TRBV4-2, the J gene TRBJ2-7; 13 bases agree with TRBD2. V was pared by 4 bases and J by 2 bases, with 2 bases of the junction left unmatched. Germline CDR1 is LGHNA and CDR2 is YNFKEQ. The CDR3 contains 15 residues. CDR3 in amino acids: CASSPTSGGAYEQYF. The CDR3 DNA follows: TGTGCCAGCAGCCCAACTAGCGGGGGGGCCTACGAGCAGTACTTC.

CDR3 sequence: CASRVAEYYEQYF. DNA for the CDR3: TGTGCCAGCCGTGTGGCGGAATACTACGAGCAGTACTTC. The rearrangement uses TRBV7-9 and TRBJ2-7; D not resolved. Germline V gene lookup returns CDR1 SEHNR and CDR2 FQNEAQ (reference sequence). Trimming took off 8 bases at V and 3 bases at J, with 14 bases between the two ends. The CDR3 length is 13 residues.

CDR3 amino acids: CASSVEDRGHGEQYF. The CDR3, as DNA: TGTGCCAGCAGCGTAGAAGATAGGGGGCATGGCGAGCAGTACTTC. The V call is TRBV9, the J call TRBJ2-7, with 7 bases matching TRBD1. Unmatched junction bases numbered 9, after V lost 0 bases and J lost 6 bases. The germline gives CDR1 SGDLS, CDR2 YYNGEE. The CDR3 loop spans 15 amino acids.

This clone has only one observation. The chain uses TRBV7-2 and TRBJ2-1, with D perhaps matching TRBD2 (5 bases). Germline V gene data show CDR1 as SGHTA and CDR2 as FQGNSA. The CDR3 spans 16 residues. Trimming shortened V by 5 bases and J by 4 bases, and 18 bases separated the two germline ends. The CDR3 DNA reads as TGTGCCAGCAGCGTAAGCGGTGGAACCCGATACAATGAGCAGTTCTTC. Its protein is CASSVSGGTRYNEQFF. The entire variable domain, with the rest obtained from reference TRBV7-2 and TRBJ2-1, is as follows: GAGVSQSPSNKVTEKGKDVELRCDPISGHTALYWYRQSLGQGLEFLIYFQGNSAPDKSGLPSDRFSAERTGGSVSTLTIQRTQQEDSAVYLCASSVSGGTRYNEQFFGPGTRLTVL.

This chain's CDR3 is CASGNAAGGGYTF. In DNA, the CDR3 is TGTGCCAGCGGTAATGCGGCAGGGGGGGGCTACACCTTC. J is TRBJ1-2 and V is TRBV9; the match to TRBD1 covers 7 bases. Unmatched junction bases numbered 11, after V lost 7 bases and J lost 8 bases. In germline, CDR1 is SGDLS, CDR2 YYNGEE. This CDR3 is built from 13 residues.

The gene calls are TRBV10-3 and TRBJ2-7; D possibly corresponds to TRBD1 (6 bases). Between the trimmed V and J ends, which lost 0 bases and 3 bases, there was a span of 12 bases. This CDR3 is 15 amino acids long. Germline V gene lookup returns CDR1 ENHRY and CDR2 SYGVKD. The CDR3 DNA reads as TGTGCCATCAGTGAGTCAGACCAGGGGCGCTACGAGCAGTACTTC. Amino acid sequence: CAISESDQGRYEQYF.

This chain uses TRBV30 with TRBJ2-1; 12 bases are shared with TRBD2. CDR3 length: 16 residues. The ends lost 4 bases at V and 4 bases at J; junction bases unmatched: 8. Looked up from germline, CDR1 is GTSNPN and CDR2 is SVGIG (reference sequence). The CDR3, as DNA: TGTGCCTGGAAAAGGTCTAGCGGGGGGGATTACAATGAGCAGTTCTTC. As protein: CAWKRSSGGDYNEQFF.

The count of this clone is one. The rearrangement joins TRBV6-5 to TRBJ2-7, with D possibly being TRBD1 (5 bases). V gave up 2 bases and J gave up 2 bases, with 7 bases separating them. Germline V gene sequence: CDR1 MNHEY, CDR2 SVGAGI. The CDR3 is 13 amino acids. CDR3 sequence (DNA): TGTGCCAGCAGTTACAGGGGAACCTACGAGCAGTACTTC. This translates into CASSYRGTYEQYF.

The gene calls are TRBV6-4 and TRBJ2-4, with 9 bases matching TRBD1. The CDR3 has 17 residues. CDR1 and CDR2 (germline): MRHNA, SNTAGT. After removal of 4 bases from V and 2 bases from J, the junction contained 9 bases not matched to a gene. The DNA of the CDR3 is TGTGCCAGCAGTGCGTCGGGACAGGGATGGACCAAAAACATTCAGTACTTC. Residues: CASSASGQGWTKNIQYF.

This rearrangement joins TRBV5-6 to TRBJ1-1; 8 bases line up with TRBD1. With 4 bases clipped from V and 6 bases from J, the junction kept 8 bases outside the gene matches. This CDR3 has 14 residues. Germline V gives CDR1 SGHDT, CDR2 YYEEEE. The DNA for the CDR3 is TGTGCCAGCAGCAGAGGGACAGGAGGGGCTGAAGCTTTCTTT. The encoded protein is CASSRGTGGAEAFF.

This clone appeared once. The V and J genes are TRBV4-1 and TRBJ1-4; tentative D call: TRBD1 (6 bases). V lost 4 bases to trimming and J lost 7 bases, with 10 bases between them. The CDR3 covers 13 residues. Germline V gives CDR1 MGHRA, CDR2 YSYEKL. The CDR3 is CASSRGGREKLFF. CDR3 sequence (DNA): TGCGCCAGCAGCCGGGGGGGGCGTGAAAAACTGTTTTTT.